Sequencing of this TCR beta chain was carried out in a study of shared clonotypes between healthy human individuals (dated by TCRdb to about 2020). With regard to the full study: Three men and two women, aged 18 to 49 years, made up the cohort. To estimate repertoire size and how much clonotype sharing occurs between individuals, the study deeply sequenced the blood TCR repertoires of about five healthy adults. Between about 0.8 and 8.9 billion PBMCs per donor were obtained by leukapheresis. Libraries were prepared and TCR repertoires were sequenced by different laboratories using diverse techniques, in order to increase sequencing depth and limit assay-specific biases. Findings and caveats that apply to the study as a whole: Because the study included a small number of donors, the genetic and exposure-history diversity represented was limited. Sampling was restricted to blood, and TCR repertoires in tissues likely differ from the TCR repertoires found in blood. Based on pairwise subsampling, the degree of clonotype sharing among donors was expected to be affected by sequencing depth.

This clone showed up many times. Its cognate antigen has yet to be identified. No much larger clone is present one base from it, and per-base qualities are unavailable. Using the deep immunoSEQ assay, multiplex PCR amplified TCR CDR3 regions from genomic DNA. For each cell subset, the extracted genomic DNA was distributed evenly across all wells of several immunoSEQ 96-well plates, and each plate served as one replicate. For unsorted PBMC, approximately 310 ng genomic DNA, equal to 30,000 or so T cell genomes, was loaded into each replicate PCR. Unsorted PBMC genomic DNA was sequenced across ten immunoSEQ deep assay plates. Purified libraries were quantified with a Qubit 3.0 fluorometer, sized on a Bioanalyzer 2100, and re-quantified with the KAPA Library Quantification kit. Each immunoSEQ 96-well plate was sequenced on its own single-read 150-cycle Illumina NextSeq 550 flow cell. In the source study's methods: Because the immunoSEQ output held only junctional sequences and lacked quality scores, the filtering could not match the filtering applied to full-length reads. To assign V/J genes and CDR3, sequences were annotated against IMGT germline references using PyIR, a Python wrapper for IgBLAST v1.9. Reads with weak V/J assignments (E-value above 1e-6), missing CDR3, stop codons, out-of-frame junctions, or ambiguous translated residues were removed. V3J clonotypes were defined as sequences sharing an identical inferred V gene, J gene, and CDR3 amino acid sequence. Percentage overlap between repertoires was calculated by dividing the number of shared unique clonotypes by the size of the smaller repertoire. Repertoire richness was assessed with RTK rarefaction, the Chao1 estimator, and Recon v2.1 estimates of unobserved clonotypes. TCRdb took over this immuneACCESS table, retaining in-frame rearrangements with V and J assigned. Such tables are incomplete; in checked studies, under half of the missing clones stem from an unresolved V gene, and the remainder is unexplained. V, J and clone size are taken as reported in that table, and D and trimming were inferred from the DNA itself. The table for this sample lists around 440,000 clones; 60% to 80% of them were counted only once. The ten largest clones take up around 12% of the sample.

The CDR3 covers 14 residues, taking in both the cysteine and the phenylalanine. The sequence is cut down to CDR3 DNA, 42 bases in frame from base 1. CDR1 and CDR2, per the germline V gene (reference sequence), are SGHNT and YYREEE. V lost 0 bases and J lost 5 bases; the stretch between them is 8 bases long. Healthy HIV-negative adults with no recently reported acute infections or vaccinations were included as donors. Every donor was a Caucasian adult residing in Nashville, Tennessee, USA. For unsorted samples, approximately 89 million PBMCs were counted, and genomic DNA was extracted using the QIAamp DNA Blood Mini kit. After blood collection by leukapheresis, PBMCs were isolated using Ficoll-Histopaque density gradient centrifugation and then cryopreserved in the vapor phase of liquid nitrogen.

Sequencing was done on a sample of PBMCs. This TCR came from a woman between 40 and 50 years old in good health. Some clones in this sample may be carry-over from other donors' samples. The chain employs TRBV5-4 and TRBJ1-4, with the D gene too uncertain to name. The CDR3 sequence is CASSLAGRNEKLFF. At the DNA level, the sequence is TGTGCCAGCAGCTTGGCGGGCCGGAATGAAAAACTGTTTTTT.